The 29 T cell receptor beta chains in this list originate from one sample, sequenced in a study of vaccination effects on CD4 cells after COVID-19. Antigen specificity for these receptors is unknown. Viral peptide pool expansion of antigen-specific CD4+ T cells preceded sequencing in the ViraFEST assay. A 10-day culture period preceded the isolation of CD4+ T cells. Participants got two doses of BNT162b2 or mRNA-1273 vaccine. TCRdb's copy holds only in-frame clones and misses some; the assay was immunoSEQ multiplex PCR. The sample yields approximately 31,000 clones, 72% seen once. The sample in question was CD4+ T cells from PBMCs cultured with HCoV-229E spike peptides, obtained after COVID-19 vaccination. These receptors came from a human donor who received a COVID-19 vaccine.

This clone was observed a handful of times. The gene calls are TRBV10-3 and TRBJ2-7, with TRBD2 matching over 7 bases. CDR1 is ENHRY and CDR2 is SYGVKD in the germline V gene. CDR3 length equals 13 residues. V shed 10 bases, J shed 4 bases, and the junction held 10 bases outside the gene matches. The CDR3 reads CATLFREDYEQYF. The CDR3 nucleotides are TGTGCCACCCTCTTCCGGGAGGATTACGAGCAGTACTTC.

The chain has TRBV7-9 and TRBJ2-1; D not resolved. The germline CDR1 and CDR2 sequences are SEHNR and FQNEAQ (reference sequence). The CDR3 is 13 amino acids. V lost 0 bases, J lost 5 bases, and 5 bases lay in between. DNA of the CDR3: TGTGCCAGCAGCTTAGCTTCGGACAATGAGCAGTTCTTC. Translated: CASSLASDNEQFF.

This clone appeared a single time. As DNA, the CDR3 is TGTGCCAGCAGCTTAGAGCGAGAGGGGGAGCTGTTTTTT. Translating gives CASSLEREGELFF. The V gene is TRBV7-8, the J gene TRBJ2-2; D uncertain. The CDR3 runs 13 residues. V was clipped by 1 base and J by 8 bases, with 8 bases between them. Germline loops: CDR1 SGHVS, CDR2 FQNEAQ.

The chain is built from TRBV2 and TRBJ1-3; possible D gene TRBD1, 5 bases. Germline V gene data show CDR1 as SNHLY and CDR2 as FYNNEI. V was clipped by 1 base and J by 0 bases, with 13 bases between them. CDR3 length equals 17 residues. The CDR3 DNA sequence: TGTGCCAGCAGTGAAGAGTTGGCAGGGACCTCTGGAAACACCATATATTTT. Translated, it gives CASSEELAGTSGNTIYF.

The J gene is TRBJ2-1, the V gene TRBV7-9; TRBD2 agrees at 11 bases. With 3 bases clipped from V and 3 bases from J, the junction kept 7 bases outside the gene matches. The CDR3 is made up of 17 amino acids. CDR1 and CDR2 (germline): SEHNR, FQNEAQ (reference sequence). The CDR3 protein is CASSLGGLAEDYNEQFF. The CDR3, as DNA: TGTGCCAGCAGCTTGGGGGGACTAGCGGAGGACTACAATGAGCAGTTCTTC.

V is TRBV29-1 and J is TRBJ2-5; the match to TRBD2 covers 9 bases. J lost 5 bases, V lost 3 bases, and 7 bases had no gene match. From germline, CDR1 is SQVTM and CDR2 ANQGSEA. The CDR3 spans 14 residues. DNA for the CDR3: TGCAGCGTTGATGCCGCGGGGGGGCTTGAGACCCAGTACTTC. Protein sequence: CSVDAAGGLETQYF. Drawing the rest from reference TRBV29-1 and TRBJ2-5, the complete variable domain is SAVISQKPSRDICQRGTSLTIQCQVDSQVTMMFWYRQQPGQSLTLIATANQGSEATYESGFVIDKFPISRPNLTFSTLTVSNMSPEDSSIYLCSVDAAGGLETQYFGPGTRLLVL.

This sequence joins TRBV6-6 and TRBJ1-5; D gene uncertain. This CDR3 region has 14 residues. V was pared by 5 bases and J by 8 bases, with 16 bases between. The V gene's germline CDR1 is MNHNY and CDR2 SVGAGI (reference sequence). CDR3: CASSRKDSREPQHF. DNA of the CDR3: TGTGCCAGCAGTCGCAAGGACTCGCGAGAGCCCCAGCATTTT.

This clone has just a few counts. This chain uses TRBV6-5 with TRBJ2-7; 10 nucleotides match TRBD1. CDR1 MNHEY and CDR2 SVGAGI come from the germline V gene. CDR3 length: 15 amino acids. Unmatched junction bases numbered 6, after V lost 2 bases and J lost 5 bases. The DNA for the CDR3 is TGTGCCAGCAGTTACAAGGGACAGGGGATGAACGAGCAGTACTTC. It codes for CASSYKGQGMNEQYF.

In its sample, this clone was seen a few times. The rearrangement uses TRBV6-1 and TRBJ2-2; TRBD2 aligns across 10 bases. V shed 2 bases and J 7 bases; nucleotides not matched to a gene: 4. The CDR3 runs 15 residues. CDR1 and CDR2 from the germline V gene are MNHNS and SASEGT. The CDR3 region is CASSESGRDYGELFF. The CDR3 DNA sequence: TGTGCCAGCAGTGAAAGCGGGAGGGACTACGGGGAGCTGTTTTTT.

This clone showed up just once. The chain recombines TRBV11-2 with TRBJ1-4; 10 nucleotides align to TRBD1. V lost 5 bases and J lost 7; bases outside the gene matches: 7. The CDR3 has 15 amino acids. Germline-derived CDR1 and CDR2 are SGHAT and FQNNGV. DNA for the CDR3: TGTGCCAGCAGCATCGACAGGGGGCGCGCTGAAAAACTGTTTTTT. Translating it yields CASSIDRGRAEKLFF.

The chain carries TRBV29-1 and TRBJ1-2; 7 nucleotides match TRBD1. CDR1 SQVTM and CDR2 ANQGSEA come from the germline V gene. The CDR3 is 14 amino acids. Trimming cost V 3 bases and J 5 bases; bases outside gene matches: 9. This CDR3 reads CSVDEGGGGYGYTF. CDR3 bases: TGCAGCGTTGATGAAGGAGGGGGCGGATATGGCTACACCTTC.

This clone was observed a handful of times. CDR3 bases: TGCGCCAGCAGCTTGGGGGATCCCCTCTCTGGAAACACCATATATTTT. Its translation is CASSLGDPLSGNTIYF. The gene calls are TRBV5-1 and TRBJ1-3; no clear D. The length of the CDR3 is 16 residues. Per germline, CDR1 SGHRS and CDR2 YFSETQ. V was clipped by 0 bases and J by 0 bases, with 10 bases between them.

The rearrangement joins TRBV5-1 to TRBJ1-1; no definite D call. V lost 6 bases and J 3 bases, leaving 18 bases between the germline ends. Looked up from germline, CDR1 is SGHRS and CDR2 is YFSETQ. CDR3 length equals 15 residues. CDR3 loop: CASNLDPAGDTEAFF. The CDR3 nucleotides are TGCGCCAGCAACCTTGACCCAGCCGGGGACACTGAAGCTTTCTTT.

The chain recombines TRBV7-2 with TRBJ2-3, with unresolved D. Germline CDR1 SGHTA, CDR2 FQGNSA. The CDR3 extends over 13 amino acids. Trimming removed 1 base from V and 2 bases from J, with 4 bases in between. The CDR3 bases are TGTGCCAGCAGCTTAGGGGTCACAGATACGCAGTATTTT. It specifies CASSLGVTDTQYF.

This rearrangement joins TRBV20-1 to TRBJ1-4, with 9 bases fitting TRBD1. Trimming at V came to 3 bases and at J to 5 bases, leaving 7 bases not matched to a gene. The CDR3 is 15 amino acids. Germline V gives CDR1 DFQATT, CDR2 SNEGSKA (reference sequence). CDR3: CSASLPGTGNEKLFF. Here the CDR3 DNA reads TGCAGTGCTAGTTTACCCGGGACAGGGAATGAAAAACTGTTTTTT.

CDR3 coding DNA: TGTGCCAGAAGCCTGGGCTTTCCCTACGAGCAGTACTTC. It encodes CARSLGFPYEQYF. The chain is built from TRBV5-3 and TRBJ2-7; no clear D. TRBV5-3 carries the ORF label, with uncertain function. The CDR3 extends over 13 amino acids. V was trimmed by 4 bases and J by 2 bases, leaving 10 bases between them.

V is TRBV6-5 and J is TRBJ1-2; 8 bases are a match to TRBD1. Unmatched junction bases numbered 5, after V lost 0 bases and J lost 2 bases. Germline V lookup: CDR1 MNHEY, CDR2 SVGAGI. The CDR3 extends over 16 amino acids. CDR3 DNA: TGTGCCAGCAGTTACTCGCTACAGGGGGTAAACTATGGCTACACCTTC. This sequence encodes CASSYSLQGVNYGYTF.

J is TRBJ2-3 and V is TRBV10-1; the D gene is possibly TRBD2 (5 bases). This CDR3 region has 13 residues. Per the germline V gene, CDR1 is WNHNN and CDR2 is SYGVQD (reference sequence). V lost 8 bases and J lost 2, with 11 bases in between. CDR3 DNA: TGCGCCAGCTCCCCGGGATCCACAGATACGCAGTATTTT. Translation: CASSPGSTDTQYF.

This clone showed up just once. The DNA of the CDR3 is TGCGCCAGCAGCTCGTTAAATGGTGCCTACGAGCAGTACTTC. Its translation: CASSSLNGAYEQYF. The rearrangement links TRBV5-1 to TRBJ2-7; no definite D call. The germline V and J ends were trimmed by 3 bases and 2 bases, with 12 bases remaining between them. This CDR3 contains 14 residues. Germline CDR1 and CDR2: SGHRS and YFSETQ.

For this clone: The germline gene is not matched at one end of the junction; a read error may be the cause. The DNA for the CDR3 is TGTGCCAGCAGCCTCGACAGAACTAGTCCCTCTTTT. Encoded protein: CASSLDRTSPSF. The genes are TRBV11-2 and TRBJ2-3; possibly TRBD1 or TRBD2 for D (5 bases each). This CDR3 has 12 amino acids. Germline V CDR1 and CDR2: SGHAT, FQNNGV. Supplemented by reference TRBV11-2 and TRBJ2-3, the full variable domain reads EAGVAQSPRYKIIEKRQSVAFWCNPISGHATLYWYQQILGQGPKLLIQFQNNGVVDDSQLPKDRFSAERLKGVDSTLKIQPAKLEDSAVYLCASSLDRTSPSFGPGTRLTVL.

In its sample, this clone was seen a few times. The chain uses TRBV5-1 and TRBJ1-1, with 7 bases aligning to TRBD1. The CDR3 sequence is 17 residues long. The germline gives CDR1 SGHRS, CDR2 YFSETQ. J gave up 1 base and V 3 bases, and 12 bases lay outside the gene matches. For the CDR3, the DNA is TGCGCCAGCAGCTCCCTATACAGGGGAATAGGGAACACTGAAGCTTTCTTT. Its protein product is CASSSLYRGIGNTEAFF.

V gene TRBV4-2 combines with J gene TRBJ1-1; no clear D. From germline, CDR1 is LGHNA and CDR2 YNFKEQ. This CDR3 region has 14 residues. Between the trimmed V and J ends, which lost 4 bases and 1 base, there was a span of 10 bases. The CDR3, as DNA: TGTGCCAGCAGCCCTCGGGAGGGGAACACTGAAGCTTTCTTT. Its translation: CASSPREGNTEAFF.

The rearrangement links TRBV6-5 to TRBJ1-2; TRBD1 matches 10 bases. The CDR3 sequence is 14 residues long. Germline V gives CDR1 MNHEY, CDR2 SVGAGI. The J segment lost 6 bases and the V segment lost 5 bases, leaving 6 bases of the junction unmatched. The CDR3 coding sequence is TGTGCCAGCAGTACGGGACAGGGGTTCGATGGCTACACCTTC. Protein product: CASSTGQGFDGYTF.

The chain combines TRBV23-1 with TRBJ2-2; possibly TRBD2 for D (5 bases). TRBV23-1 is an open reading frame whose function is uncertain. CDR3 size: 14 residues. Trimming removed 4 bases from V and 7 bases from J, with 13 bases in between. The CDR3 DNA sequence: TGCGCCAGCAGTCGGTCGGACTCCAGCGGGGAGCTGTTTTTT. This sequence encodes CASSRSDSSGELFF.

In this sample, this clone turned up a few times. V gene TRBV2 combines with J gene TRBJ1-1; D gene ambiguous. This CDR3 has 12 amino acids. Germline V gene sequence: CDR1 SNHLY, CDR2 FYNNEI. V lost 7 bases, J lost 5 bases, and 11 bases lay in between. The CDR3, as DNA: TGTGCCAGCATGTGGATCTTTACTGAAGCTTTCTTT. As protein: CASMWIFTEAFF. The full variable domain, rest sourced from reference TRBV2 and TRBJ1-1, is EPEVTQTPSHQVTQMGQEVILRCVPISNHLYFYWYRQILGQKVEFLVSFYNNEISEKSEIFDDQFSVERPDGSNFTLKIRSTKLEDSAMYFCASMWIFTEAFFGQGTRLTVV.

Here the CDR3 reads CASSFEGRNIQYF. The DNA of the CDR3 is TGTGCCAGCAGTTTCGAGGGGAGGAACATTCAGTACTTC. This rearrangement joins TRBV12-3 or TRBV12-4 to TRBJ2-4; D might be TRBD2 (6 bases). V shed 3 bases and J shed 7 bases, with 10 bases lying between them. CDR3 length: 13 residues.

V gene TRBV18 combines with J gene TRBJ1-2; D gene unclear. The CDR3 is 14 amino acids. The V gene's germline CDR1 is KGHSH and CDR2 LQKENI. Trimming cost V 4 bases and J 2 bases, with 11 bases left between them. CDR3 bases: TGTGCCAGCTCACGGTTGTCGGGGAACTATGGCTACACCTTC. As protein: CASSRLSGNYGYTF.

For the CDR3, the DNA is TGTGCCAGCAGCCTGTATAGCGGGGGGGCCTCAAGGGAGCAGTTCTTC. It encodes CASSLYSGGASREQFF. The chain employs TRBV5-8 and TRBJ2-1; TRBD2 agrees at 11 bases. Unmatched junction bases numbered 13, after V lost 4 bases and J lost 10 bases. Germline V gene sequence: CDR1 SGHTS, CDR2 YDEGEE. This CDR3 has 16 amino acids.

This chain uses TRBV6-4 with TRBJ1-2, with 9 positions matching TRBD1. The CDR3 loop spans 13 amino acids. The ends lost 4 bases at V and 7 bases at J; junction bases unmatched: 4. CDR1 MRHNA and CDR2 SNTAGT come from the germline V gene. This CDR3 reads CASSAWTGVGYTF. CDR3 nucleotides: TGTGCCAGCAGTGCCTGGACAGGGGTTGGCTACACCTTC.